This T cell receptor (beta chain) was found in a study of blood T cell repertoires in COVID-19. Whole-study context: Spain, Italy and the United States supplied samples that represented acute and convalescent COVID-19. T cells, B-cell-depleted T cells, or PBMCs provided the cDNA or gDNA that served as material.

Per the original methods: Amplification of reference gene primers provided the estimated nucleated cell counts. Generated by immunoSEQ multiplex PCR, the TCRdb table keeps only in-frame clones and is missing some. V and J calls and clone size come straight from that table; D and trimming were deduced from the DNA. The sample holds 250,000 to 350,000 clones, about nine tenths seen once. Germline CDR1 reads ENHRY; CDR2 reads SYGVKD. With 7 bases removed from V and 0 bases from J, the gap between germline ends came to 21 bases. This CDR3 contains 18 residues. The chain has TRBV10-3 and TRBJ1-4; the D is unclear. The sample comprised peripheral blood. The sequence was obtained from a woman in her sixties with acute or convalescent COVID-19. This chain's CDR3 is CAINSMPGDYATNEKLFF. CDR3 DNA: TGTGCCATCAATTCAATGCCAGGCGACTACGCAACTAATGAAAAACTGTTTTTT.